A single sample gave rise to the 13 T cell receptor beta chains below, sequenced in a study of T cells after yellow fever vaccination. TCRdb re-called the 5' RACE reads through MiXCR, storing one row per CDR3 protein. Altogether 250,000 or so distinct CDR3 sequences are present, roughly 6.3% being singletons, with the ten largest covering about 1%. Sequencing used CD4+ T cells sorted from PBMCs, obtained on the day of the yellow fever booster vaccination. These receptor sequences come from a young man who received the YFV17D yellow fever vaccine.

This clonotype was recorded a few times. J is TRBJ2-1 and V is TRBV19; 10 bases match TRBD2. The CDR3 loop spans 13 amino acids. V shed 6 bases, J shed 9 bases, and the junction held 5 bases outside the gene matches. Germline values: CDR1 LNHDA, CDR2 SQIVND (reference sequence). CDR3 protein: CASRALAGPEQFF. The CDR3 DNA sequence: TGTGCCAGTAGAGCACTAGCGGGACCTGAGCAGTTCTTC. Full variable domain (rest looked up from reference TRBV19 and TRBJ2-1): DGGITQSPKYLFRKEGQNVTLSCEQNLNHDAMYWYRQDPGQGLRLIYYSQIVNDFQKGDIAEGYSVSREKKESFPLTVTSAQKNPTAFYLCASRALAGPEQFFGPGTRLTVL.

This clonotype was seen more than once but under ten times. CDR3 sequence reads: CASSYSTVSYEQYF. CDR3 in DNA: TGTGCCAGCAGTTACTCGACAGTTTCCTACGAGCAGTACTTC. This chain connects TRBV6-2 or TRBV6-3 to TRBJ2-7, with D perhaps TRBD1 (5 bases). The ends were cut back, 0 bases at V and 1 base at J, with 7 bases in the middle. Germline V CDR1 and CDR2: MNHEY, SVGEGT. CDR3 size: 14 residues.

J is TRBJ2-3 and V is TRBV19; no firm D call. The CDR3 loop spans 15 amino acids. V dropped 3 bases and J dropped 2 bases, with 12 bases sitting between them. Germline assignment: CDR1 LNHDA and CDR2 SQIVND (reference sequence). The chain's CDR3 is CASSIGSTLTDTQYF. Here the CDR3 DNA reads TGTGCCAGTAGTATTGGTAGTACACTCACAGATACGCAGTATTTT.

The table lists this clonotype with many counts. The chain links TRBV5-1 to TRBJ1-2; D might be TRBD1 (6 bases). V was clipped by 0 bases and J by 2 bases, with 8 bases between them. The CDR3 length is 14 residues. Germline V CDR1 and CDR2: SGHRS, YFSETQ. CDR3 nucleotides: TGCGCCAGCAGCTTGGCAGGGGAGAACTATGGCTACACCTTC. Protein product: CASSLAGENYGYTF.

This clonotype showed up just a few times. The chain has TRBV5-1 and TRBJ1-6; D is unresolved. Trimming removed 0 bases from V and 10 bases from J, with 8 bases in between. The CDR3 has 13 amino acids. Germline CDR1 is SGHRS and CDR2 is YFSETQ. The CDR3 here is CASSLADDSPLHF. CDR3 DNA: TGCGCCAGCAGCTTGGCTGACGACTCACCCCTCCACTTT.

This clonotype came up many times. This chain links TRBV20-1 with TRBJ2-1; D not certain. This CDR3 is 13 amino acids long. Per germline, CDR1 DFQATT and CDR2 SNEGSKA (reference sequence). V lost 0 bases and J 13 bases, leaving 16 bases between the germline ends. CDR3 DNA: TGCAGTGCTAGAGATTATGGTGGTCGCCATCAGTTCTTC. Encoded protein: CSARDYGGRHQFF.

There are a few counts of this clonotype. The rearrangement uses TRBV5-1 and TRBJ2-1; 7 positions agree with TRBD2. Trimming took 0 bases from V and 3 from J; bases not matched to a gene: 6. The germline gives CDR1 SGHRS, CDR2 YFSETQ. This CDR3 comprises 16 residues. As DNA, the CDR3 is TGCGCCAGCAGCTTGGAGACTAGCCGATTCTACAATGAGCAGTTCTTC. It codes for CASSLETSRFYNEQFF.

In its sample, this clonotype was seen a few times. The chain is built from TRBV20-1 and TRBJ2-7; D is possibly TRBD1 or TRBD2 (6 bases each). V lost 6 bases and J lost 2, with 14 bases in between. Germline CDR1 reads DFQATT; CDR2 reads SNEGSKA (reference sequence). The CDR3 sequence is 13 residues long. CDR3 region: CSARRDTTYEQYF. DNA for the CDR3: TGCAGTGCAAGGCGGGACACAACCTACGAGCAGTACTTC.

For the CDR3, the DNA is TGTGCCAGCAGTCAGACTAGCGGAGAGGCCCAAGAGACCCAGTACTTC. Protein: CASSQTSGEAQETQYF. V usage is TRBV4-2 and J usage is TRBJ2-5; TRBD2 matches at 9 bases. Germline V CDR1 and CDR2: LGHNA, YNFKEQ. Trimming at V came to 6 bases and at J to 1 base, leaving 9 bases not matched to a gene. This CDR3 is built from 16 residues.

This clonotype was counted at least ten times. V is TRBV6-1 and J is TRBJ2-7; D may be TRBD2 (6 bases). Germline CDR1 reads MNHNS; CDR2 reads SASEGT. The CDR3 has 14 amino acids. The ends were cut back, 6 bases at V and 3 bases at J, with 15 bases in the middle. The DNA of the CDR3 is TGTGCCAGCAGAGCCCTTGCCGGGAGCTACGAGCAGTACTTC. It encodes CASRALAGSYEQYF.

This clonotype was recorded a few times. The chain carries TRBV20-1 and TRBJ2-5; D not resolved. V was trimmed by 6 bases and J by 2 bases, leaving 13 bases between them. The CDR3 covers 13 residues. Germline assignment: CDR1 DFQATT and CDR2 SNEGSKA (reference sequence). Here the CDR3 DNA reads TGCAGTGCCGCCCGGACCAATCAAGAGACCCAGTACTTC. It encodes CSAARTNQETQYF.

This clonotype was counted only a few times. J is TRBJ2-7 and V is TRBV28; possibly TRBD1 for D (5 bases). Germline lookup yields CDR1 MDHEN and CDR2 SYDVKM. The CDR3 consists of 14 residues. With 7 bases removed from V and 3 bases from J, the gap between germline ends came to 16 bases. The CDR3 nucleotides are TGTGCCAGCACCGGGCCTGGGCAGGGCTACGAGCAGTACTTC. Its protein product is CASTGPGQGYEQYF.

The CDR3 reads CASSDSVYGTDTQYF. The DNA for the CDR3 is TGTGCCAGCAGCGATTCCGTTTACGGGACAGATACGCAGTATTTT. This chain links TRBV7-3 with TRBJ2-3; no clear D. CDR1 SGHTA and CDR2 FQGTGA come from the germline V gene. The CDR3 covers 15 residues. Deletions cut 5 bases from V and 3 bases from J, with 15 bases between.